The next 9 T cell receptor beta chains were all read from a single sample in a study of T-cell memory formation after mild COVID-19. A single record per CDR3 protein comes from TCRdb applying MiXCR to the 5' RACE reads. The sample includes more than 300,000 distinct CDR3 sequences, about 13% of them seen just once. The source material was PBMCs or a T cell subset sorted from them (not recorded which). The receptor source for this set is a man younger than 30 who had mild COVID-19 (a few samples of this study predate the infection). Cell type and time point are not known.

This clonotype showed up just a few times. J is TRBJ2-3 and V is TRBV4-3, with 9 bases fitting TRBD1. This CDR3 spans 17 amino acids. The V gene end was trimmed by 5 bases and the J gene end by 4 bases; junction bases not matched to a gene: 13. The V gene's germline CDR1 is LGHNA and CDR2 YSLEER. CDR3 coding DNA: TGCGCCAGCAGCTCTCGAGAGGGACAGGGCCCGTCAGATACGCAGTATTTT. Protein: CASSSREGQGPSDTQYF.

This clonotype was seen a handful of times. The rearrangement joins TRBV5-1 to TRBJ2-2, with a possible D match to TRBD1 (6 bases). The CDR3 is 15 amino acids. Germline-derived CDR1 and CDR2 are SGHRS and YFSETQ. V was pared by 1 base and J by 1 base, with 8 bases between. DNA of the CDR3: TGCGCCAGCAGCTTGTTACAGGGGAACACCGGGGAGCTGTTTTTT. Its translation: CASSLLQGNTGELFF.

This clonotype was observed a few times. The chain couples TRBV30 to TRBJ2-2; D may be TRBD1 (6 bases). The CDR3 is 15 amino acids. V was cut by 4 bases and J by 3 bases, with 15 bases left in between. Germline V gives CDR1 GTSNPN, CDR2 SVGIG (reference sequence). In nucleotides, the CDR3 is TGTGCCTGGAAATTCGGCAGGGGCGACACCGGGGAGCTGTTTTTT. Its translation: CAWKFGRGDTGELFF.

The chain combines TRBV11-2 with TRBJ2-4, with D hard to call. Germline V gene lookup returns CDR1 SGHAT and CDR2 FQNNGV. The germline V and J ends were trimmed by 0 bases and 6 bases, with 12 bases remaining between them. This CDR3 region has 15 residues. The CDR3 nucleotides read TGTGCCAGCAGCTTAGATAGGAGTTTCGGAAACATTCAGTACTTC. Protein product: CASSLDRSFGNIQYF.

The rearrangement joins TRBV29-1 to TRBJ2-1, with D perhaps matching TRBD1 (6 bases). Germline V gene data show CDR1 as SQVTM and CDR2 as ANQGSEA. The CDR3 spans 17 residues. V was trimmed by 4 bases and J by 6 bases, leaving 25 bases between them. CDR3 sequence reads: CSVVTGQSSPTGNEQFF. DNA for the CDR3: TGCAGCGTTGTAACCGGACAGTCCTCTCCAACAGGCAATGAGCAGTTCTTC.

This clonotype was counted ten times or more. The chain is built from TRBV18 and TRBJ2-7; D ambiguous. Trimming removed 0 bases at V and 1 base at J, with 10 bases between. The CDR3 sequence is 15 residues long. Looked up from germline, CDR1 is KGHSH and CDR2 is LQKENI. CDR3 region: CASSPPARTSYEQYF. In DNA form, the CDR3 reads TGTGCCAGCTCACCACCGGCCAGGACGTCCTACGAGCAGTACTTC. Looking up the rest from reference TRBV18 and TRBJ2-7 gives the full variable domain: NAGVMQNPRHLVRRRGQEARLRCSPMKGHSHVYWYRQLPEEGLKFMVYLQKENIIDESGMPKERFSAEFPKEGPSILRIQQVVRGDSAAYFCASSPPARTSYEQYFGPGTRLTVT.

This clonotype was seen a handful of times. The chain has TRBV3-1 and TRBJ2-7; D may be TRBD2 (6 bases). The CDR3 is 15 residues long. Trimming cost V 0 bases and J 3 bases, with 12 bases left between them. Germline V gene data show CDR1 as LGHDT and CDR2 as YNNKEL (reference sequence). CDR3 coding DNA: TGTGCCAGCAGCCAAGACCGACTAGATATCTACGAGCAGTACTTC. Translated, it gives CASSQDRLDIYEQYF.

This chain links TRBV6-5 with TRBJ2-1; 9 bases fit TRBD1. This CDR3 has 14 residues. Germline V gene sequence: CDR1 MNHEY, CDR2 SVGAGI. The V gene end was trimmed by 9 bases and the J gene end by 2 bases; junction bases not matched to a gene: 5. The CDR3 protein is CASRQGDAYNEQFF. CDR3 nucleotide sequence: TGTGCCAGTCGACAGGGGGATGCCTACAATGAGCAGTTCTTC.

This clonotype has only a few counts. The gene calls are TRBV18 and TRBJ1-1, with D unclear. Per germline, CDR1 KGHSH and CDR2 LQKENI. The CDR3 extends over 16 amino acids. The germline V and J ends were trimmed by 3 bases and 0 bases, with 14 bases remaining between them. In DNA form, the CDR3 reads TGTGCCAGCTCACCCATGGGAGGGCAGCTGAACACTGAAGCTTTCTTT. This sequence encodes CASSPMGGQLNTEAFF.